Following are 27 T cell receptor beta chains from one sample sequenced in a study of CD8 T cells in Susac syndrome. Random hexamers were used to reverse transcribe roughly 0.45 to 1 ug of RNA. One entry per CDR3 protein results from TCRdb running MiXCR on the immunoSEQ multiplex PCR reads. The table has roughly 200,000 distinct CDR3 sequences, 95% seen once. The specimen was CD4+ T cells from PBMCs. Receptors were obtained from a human donor in good health.

The chain combines TRBV15 with TRBJ2-3; D uncertain. The CDR3 spans 15 residues. Per germline, CDR1 LNHNV and CDR2 YYDKDF (reference sequence). The V end lost 3 bases, the J end lost 0 bases, and 10 bases lay between the germline ends. The CDR3 is CATSRGSLSTDTQYF. DNA for the CDR3: TGTGCCACCAGCAGGGGCTCACTGAGCACAGATACGCAGTATTTT.

The chain joins TRBV20-1 to TRBJ1-5; D is possibly TRBD1 (6 bases). The CDR3 extends over 13 amino acids. V was shortened by 3 bases and J by 7 bases, with 13 bases between the two germline ends. Germline V CDR1 and CDR2: DFQATT, SNEGSKA (reference sequence). The CDR3 reads CSASLQGDQPQHF. For the CDR3, the DNA is TGCAGTGCTAGTCTACAGGGCGACCAGCCCCAGCATTTT.

The chain combines TRBV11-2 with TRBJ2-5; 7 nucleotides match TRBD1. The CDR3 is made up of 13 amino acids. Germline CDR1 reads SGHAT; CDR2 reads FQNNGV. V shed 5 bases and J 3 bases; nucleotides not matched to a gene: 3. The CDR3 spells CASSVGTEETQYF. The CDR3, as DNA: TGTGCCAGCAGCGTAGGGACAGAAGAGACCCAGTACTTC.

This clonotype appeared a single time. J is TRBJ1-1 and V is TRBV30; tentatively, D is TRBD1 (5 bases). Germline CDR1 GTSNPN, CDR2 SVGIG (reference sequence). Trimming removed 0 bases from V and 6 bases from J, with 17 bases in between. The CDR3 extends over 15 amino acids. The CDR3 sequence: CAWSVPLGGWAEAFF. The CDR3 DNA reads as TGTGCCTGGAGTGTACCCCTTGGGGGTTGGGCTGAAGCTTTCTTT.

The rearrangement links TRBV5-6 to TRBJ1-2; D not resolved. CDR1 SGHDT and CDR2 YYEEEE come from the germline V gene. The CDR3 is made up of 14 amino acids. V lost 4 bases and J lost 3, with 13 bases in between. CDR3 coding DNA: TGTGCCAGCAGCCCGTGGCCGGCGGACTATGGCTACACCTTC. It is translated as CASSPWPADYGYTF.

V is TRBV2 and J is TRBJ2-6, with D perhaps matching TRBD2 (5 bases). Germline CDR1 is SNHLY and CDR2 is FYNNEI. V shed 7 bases and J shed 0 bases, with 10 bases lying between them. CDR3 length: 15 residues. The CDR3: CASKTMSSGANVLTF. Written as DNA, the CDR3 is TGTGCCAGCAAGACTATGAGCTCTGGGGCCAACGTCCTGACTTTC.

The rearrangement links TRBV20-1 to TRBJ2-2; 7 positions agree with TRBD2. Per the germline V gene, CDR1 is DFQATT and CDR2 is SNEGSKA (reference sequence). The CDR3 is 14 amino acids. V was pared by 6 bases and J by 4 bases, with 8 bases of the junction left unmatched. CDR3 amino acids: CSAFSGWGTGELFF. The CDR3 DNA reads TGCAGTGCATTTAGCGGGTGGGGCACCGGGGAGCTGTTTTTT.

V is TRBV12-3 or TRBV12-4 and J is TRBJ1-5; 7 positions match TRBD1. With 6 bases clipped from V and 11 bases from J, the junction kept 10 bases outside the gene matches. The CDR3 totals 13 residues. The CDR3 DNA follows: TGTGCCAGCAGGGGACAGAGCCAATCAGCCCAGCATTTT. It is translated as CASRGQSQSAQHF.

A single count supports this clonotype. This chain links TRBV30 with TRBJ1-1, with D unclear. Germline CDR1 reads GTSNPN; CDR2 reads SVGIG (reference sequence). Trimming stripped 3 bases from V and 1 base from J, with 9 bases between. This CDR3 is 13 amino acids long. In DNA form, the CDR3 reads TGTGCCTGGAGACTGAGGACGAACACTGAAGCTTTCTTT. Amino acids: CAWRLRTNTEAFF.

The DNA for the CDR3 is TGTGCCAGCAGTCGACCGACAGGCGAGCAGTACTTC. Residues: CASSRPTGEQYF. V usage is TRBV27 and J usage is TRBJ2-7, with D maybe TRBD1 (6 bases). Germline values: CDR1 MNHEY, CDR2 SMNVEV (reference sequence). CDR3 length: 12 residues. V dropped 5 bases and J dropped 6 bases, with 11 bases sitting between them.

The table lists this clonotype with a count of one. This chain joins TRBV20-1 and TRBJ1-5; 8 positions agree with TRBD1. CDR3 length: 13 residues. The J segment lost 7 bases and the V segment lost 4 bases, leaving 6 bases of the junction unmatched. In germline, CDR1 is DFQATT, CDR2 SNEGSKA (reference sequence). Here the CDR3 DNA reads TGCAGTGCTACGTCAGGGGGCGAGCAGCCCCAGCATTTT. This gives the protein CSATSGGEQPQHF.

The chain joins TRBV6-5 to TRBJ2-1; 14 bases are a match to TRBD2. The V gene end was trimmed by 6 bases and the J gene end by 8 bases; junction bases not matched to a gene: 3. Germline loops: CDR1 MNHEY, CDR2 SVGAGI. The CDR3 runs to 14 residues. CDR3 residues: CASRMGLAGDEQFF. CDR3 nucleotides: TGTGCCAGCAGGATGGGACTAGCGGGAGATGAGCAGTTCTTC.

V usage is TRBV24-1 and J usage is TRBJ2-3; 9 bases match TRBD2. The J segment lost 7 bases and the V segment lost 7 bases, leaving 8 bases of the junction unmatched. The CDR3 consists of 14 residues. The V gene's germline CDR1 is KGHDR and CDR2 SFDVKD. The CDR3 nucleotides are TGTGCCACCAGCGGGGGGACTAGCATCCATACGCAGTATTTT. As protein: CATSGGTSIHTQYF.

The rearrangement joins TRBV7-9 to TRBJ2-7, with TRBD1 matching 7 bases. The trim removed 5 bases at V and 4 bases at J, leaving 5 bases unmatched. Germline CDR1 and CDR2: SEHNR and FQNEAQ (reference sequence). CDR3 size: 13 residues. In DNA form, the CDR3 reads TGTGCCAGCAGCCTGGGGACAGCGTACGAGCAGTACGTC. Translation: CASSLGTAYEQYV.

This clonotype was picked up one time. V gene TRBV29-1 combines with J gene TRBJ1-1; 7 nucleotides agree with TRBD1. CDR3 length equals 15 residues. Trimming took 3 bases from V and 4 from J; bases not matched to a gene: 11. The V gene's germline CDR1 is SQVTM and CDR2 ANQGSEA. CDR3 amino acids: CSVDGGTGAITEAFF. In DNA, the CDR3 is TGCAGCGTTGATGGTGGTACAGGGGCCATCACTGAAGCTTTCTTT.

The gene calls are TRBV24-1 and TRBJ2-1; D possibly corresponds to TRBD2 (5 bases). The CDR3 loop spans 13 amino acids. The V gene's germline CDR1 is KGHDR and CDR2 SFDVKD. V was trimmed by 4 bases and J by 7 bases, leaving 10 bases between them. CDR3 in amino acids: CATSEEGWNEQFF. CDR3 coding DNA: TGTGCCACCAGTGAAGAGGGTTGGAATGAGCAGTTCTTC.

The chain links TRBV5-1 to TRBJ1-2, with a tentative D call TRBD1 (5 bases). This CDR3 spans 15 amino acids. The V end lost 0 bases, the J end lost 4 bases, and 13 bases lay between the germline ends. The germline V gene encodes CDR1 SGHRS and CDR2 YFSETQ. DNA for the CDR3: TGCGCCAGCAGCTTGGACGGGGCGGGTAGCTATGGCTACACCTTC. Its protein is CASSLDGAGSYGYTF.

The chain is built from TRBV29-1 and TRBJ1-1; the D gene is possibly TRBD1 (6 bases). With 8 bases removed from V and 6 bases from J, the gap between germline ends came to 10 bases. Germline V gives CDR1 SQVTM, CDR2 ANQGSEA. This CDR3 contains 10 residues. The DNA for the CDR3 is TGCAGCTCCGAGGGGGCTGAAGCTTTCTTT. Translated, it gives CSSEGAEAFF.

This chain links TRBV20-1 with TRBJ2-1; 7 nucleotides match TRBD2. This CDR3 region has 12 residues. Germline trimming cut 5 bases from V and 6 bases from J; bases unmatched to any gene: 4. Per the germline V gene, CDR1 is DFQATT and CDR2 is SNEGSKA (reference sequence). CDR3 in amino acids: CSAGSSGNEQFF. As DNA, the CDR3 is TGCAGTGCTGGTTCTAGCGGCAATGAGCAGTTCTTC.

J is TRBJ1-5 and V is TRBV27, with a possible D match to TRBD1 (5 bases). This CDR3 is 14 amino acids long. Trimming removed 4 bases at V and 6 bases at J, with 13 bases between. Germline CDR1 and CDR2: MNHEY and SMNVEV (reference sequence). CDR3 sequence: CASSWSRDVQPQHF. The CDR3 region has the DNA TGTGCCAGCAGTTGGTCCAGGGACGTTCAGCCCCAGCATTTT.

This chain uses TRBV3-1 with TRBJ2-1; D is uncertain. The CDR3 runs 13 residues. Germline V gives CDR1 LGHDT, CDR2 YNNKEL (reference sequence). Trimming pared 3 bases from V and 15 bases from J, leaving 18 bases between. This chain's CDR3 is CASSHLAGPNAFF. CDR3 in DNA: TGTGCCAGCAGCCACCTCGCCGGGCCTAACGCGTTCTTC.

CDR3 sequence: CASRHGQGIGELFF. DNA for the CDR3: TGTGCCAGCAGACATGGACAGGGGATCGGGGAGCTGTTTTTT. The chain is built from TRBV5-6 and TRBJ2-2, with TRBD1 matching 9 bases. The J segment lost 7 bases and the V segment lost 5 bases, leaving 6 bases of the junction unmatched. Germline V gene sequence: CDR1 SGHDT, CDR2 YYEEEE. This CDR3 has 14 residues. The full variable domain, its missing parts supplied by reference TRBV5-6 and TRBJ2-2, is DAGVTQSPTHLIKTRGQQVTLRCSPKSGHDTVSWYQQALGQGPQFIFQYYEEEERQRGNFPDRFSGHQFPNYSSELNVNALLLGDSALYLCASRHGQGIGELFFGEGSRLTVL.

The rearrangement links TRBV7-9 to TRBJ1-6; D remains unclear. Germline V lookup: CDR1 SEHNR, CDR2 FQNEAQ (reference sequence). CDR3 length: 12 amino acids. V lost 5 bases and J lost 6, with 5 bases in between. CDR3 sequence reads: CASSAGNSPLHF. The CDR3 DNA follows: TGTGCCAGCAGCGCTGGTAATTCACCCCTCCACTTT. Full variable domain (outside the CDR3, taken from reference TRBV7-9 and TRBJ1-6): DTGVSQNPRHKITKRGQNVTFRCDPISEHNRLYWYRQTLGQGPEFLTYFQNEAQLEKSRLLSDRFSAERPKGSFSTLEIQRTEQGDSAMYLCASSAGNSPLHFGNGTRLTVT.

V and J are TRBV12-5 and TRBJ2-5, with D possibly matching TRBD1 (6 bases). This CDR3 has 13 residues. The V gene's germline CDR1 is LGHNT and CDR2 FRNRAP. The V end lost 5 bases, the J end lost 0 bases, and 7 bases lay between the germline ends. CDR3 in DNA: TGTGCTAGTGGTCGACAGGACCAAGAGACCCAGTACTTC. Encoded protein: CASGRQDQETQYF. The full variable domain, with the rest looked up from reference TRBV12-5 and TRBJ2-5, is DARVTQTPRHKVTEMGQEVTMRCQPILGHNTVFWYRQTMMQGLELLAYFRNRAPLDDSGMPKDRFSAEMPDATLATLKIQPSEPRDSAVYFCASGRQDQETQYFGPGTRLLVL.

The chain has TRBV24-1 and TRBJ2-6, with D possibly matching TRBD2 (5 bases). Germline CDR1 is KGHDR and CDR2 is SFDVKD. With 9 bases removed from V and 4 bases from J, the gap between germline ends came to 15 bases. There are 15 residues in the CDR3. The CDR3: CATGPGSAGANVLTF. The CDR3 DNA reads TGTGCCACCGGTCCGGGATCGGCAGGGGCCAACGTCCTGACTTTC.

The J gene is TRBJ1-2, the V gene TRBV4-1, with TRBD1 identical over 7 bases. With 4 bases clipped from V and 0 bases from J, the junction kept 5 bases outside the gene matches. From germline, CDR1 is MGHRA and CDR2 YSYEKL. CDR3 length: 15 residues. The CDR3: CASSRLGTANYGYTF. The CDR3 nucleotides read TGCGCCAGCAGCCGCCTGGGGACAGCTAACTATGGCTACACCTTC.

The V gene is TRBV3-1, the J gene TRBJ2-1, with 7 nucleotides matching TRBD2. The junction had 4 bases not matched to a gene; V was cut back by 2 bases and J by 6 bases. The CDR3 loop spans 14 amino acids. Germline loops: CDR1 LGHDT, CDR2 YNNKEL (reference sequence). DNA of the CDR3: TGTGCCAGCAGCCAAACAGCGGGGCTCAATGAGCAGTTCTTC. It translates to CASSQTAGLNEQFF.